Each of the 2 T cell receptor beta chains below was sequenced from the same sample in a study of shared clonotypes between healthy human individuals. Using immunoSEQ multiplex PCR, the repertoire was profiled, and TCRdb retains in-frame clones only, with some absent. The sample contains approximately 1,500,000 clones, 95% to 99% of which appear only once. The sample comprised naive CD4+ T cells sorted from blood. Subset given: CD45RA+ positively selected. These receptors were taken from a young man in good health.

CDR3 sequence (DNA): TGTGCCAGCAGTTTAGCGACAGGGTGGGGCGGGGAGCTGTTTTTT. Encoded protein: CASSLATGWGGELFF. The rearrangement uses TRBV28 and TRBJ2-2; 7 bases line up with TRBD1. CDR3 length equals 15 residues. Germline assignment: CDR1 MDHEN and CDR2 SYDVKM. With 2 bases clipped from V and 7 bases from J, the junction kept 7 bases outside the gene matches.

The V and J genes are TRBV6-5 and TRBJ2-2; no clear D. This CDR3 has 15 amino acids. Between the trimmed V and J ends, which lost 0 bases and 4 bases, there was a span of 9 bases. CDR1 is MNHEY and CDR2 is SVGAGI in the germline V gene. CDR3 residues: CASSYSTPFTGELFF. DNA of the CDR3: TGTGCCAGCAGTTACTCGACGCCGTTCACCGGGGAGCTGTTTTTT.